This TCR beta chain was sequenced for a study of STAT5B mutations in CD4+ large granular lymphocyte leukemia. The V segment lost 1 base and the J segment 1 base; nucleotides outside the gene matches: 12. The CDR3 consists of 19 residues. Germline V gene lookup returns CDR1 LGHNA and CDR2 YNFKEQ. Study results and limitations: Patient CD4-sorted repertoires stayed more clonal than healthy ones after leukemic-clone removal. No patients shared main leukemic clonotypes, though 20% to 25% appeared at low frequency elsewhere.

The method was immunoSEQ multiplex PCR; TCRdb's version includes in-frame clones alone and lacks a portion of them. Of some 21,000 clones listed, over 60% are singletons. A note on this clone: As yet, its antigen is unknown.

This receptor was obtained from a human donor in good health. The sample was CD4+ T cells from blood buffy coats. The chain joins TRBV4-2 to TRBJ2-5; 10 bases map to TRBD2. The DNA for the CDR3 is TGTGCCAGCAGCCAAGGCACCGGGACTAGCGCCCAAGGCCAAGAGACCCAGTACTTC. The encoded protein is CASSQGTGTSAQGQETQYF.